The clone carrying this TCR beta chain was seen only a few times. The data stem from a study of blood T cell repertoires in COVID-19. In the original analysis: Nucleated cell number was recorded as an estimate derived from reference gene primer amplification. Clones were read by immunoSEQ multiplex PCR, and TCRdb kept only the in-frame ones, dropping some. V and J calls and clone size are as listed in that table; D and trimming were resolved from the DNA. The top ten clones hold roughly 1.5% of a sample with 150,000 to 200,000 clones, roughly 89% of them seen once. Trimming cost V 5 bases and J 2 bases; bases outside gene matches: 3. CDR1 SGHVS and CDR2 FQNEAQ come from the germline V gene. The CDR3 runs to 14 residues.

Sequenced sample: peripheral blood. The sequence was collected from a woman between 50 and 59 years old with acute or convalescent COVID-19. The chain is built from TRBV7-8 and TRBJ2-5; the match to TRBD2 covers 9 bases. The CDR3 protein is CASSLTSGQETQYF. DNA for the CDR3: TGTGCCAGCAGCCTGACTAGCGGACAAGAGACCCAGTACTTC.